Below are 18 T cell receptor beta chains sequenced from a single sample in a study of cytomegalovirus exposure and HLA in healthy donors. The PCR contained 60 Vbeta and 13 Jbeta primers. Data came from immunoSEQ multiplex PCR; TCRdb stores just in-frame clones and leaves some out. The sample has 100,000 to 150,000 clones, 80% seen once; the top ten hold 7% to 9.5%. Input material: PBMCs. Receptor source: a young man in good health and CMV-seropositive.

Only a few counts were recorded for this clone. The chain carries TRBV23-1 and TRBJ1-6; 7 bases align to TRBD1. TRBV23-1 is an open reading frame, and its role is uncertain. J gave up 9 bases and V 4 bases, and 15 bases lay outside the gene matches. The CDR3 is 17 amino acids. CDR3 region: CASSPRWYGQVSSPLHF. In DNA, the CDR3 is TGCGCCAGCAGTCCTCGATGGTATGGACAGGTTAGTTCACCCCTCCACTTT.

This sequence joins TRBV7-2 and TRBJ2-1; D call uncertain. The germline V gene has CDR1 SGHTA and CDR2 FQGNSA. The V gene lost 5 bases and the J gene lost 4 bases, with 9 bases spanning the gap. This CDR3 is built from 13 residues. For the CDR3, the DNA is TGTGCCAGCAGCCAGACTGGATACAATGAGCAGTTCTTC. It codes for CASSQTGYNEQFF.

The chain employs TRBV6-5 and TRBJ2-5; no reliable D call. The J call could be wrong; TRBJ2-7 is a better fit for the DNA end. From germline, CDR1 is MNHEY and CDR2 SVGAGI. The CDR3 contains 14 residues. CDR3 sequence: CASSRSGVPYEQYF. CDR3 sequence (DNA): TGTGCCAGCAGTAGGTCGGGTGTCCCCTACGAGCAGTACTTC.

The genes are TRBV5-1 and TRBJ2-1, with TRBD1 identical over 8 bases. V dropped 4 bases and J dropped 9; count of bases not matched to a gene: 12. The germline V gene encodes CDR1 SGHRS and CDR2 YFSETQ. This CDR3 spans 15 amino acids. The CDR3 loop reads CASSPGQGRVGEQFF. CDR3 in DNA: TGCGCCAGCAGCCCTGGACAGGGCCGCGTGGGTGAGCAGTTCTTC.

The chain employs TRBV4-1 and TRBJ1-2; tentative D call: TRBD1 (5 bases). Germline V gene sequence: CDR1 MGHRA, CDR2 YSYEKL. CDR3 length: 19 amino acids. Trimming shortened V by 0 bases and J by 4 bases, and 24 bases separated the two germline ends. The CDR3 spells CASSQERWVTRGRSYGYTF. The CDR3 DNA is TGCGCCAGCAGCCAAGAACGATGGGTTACAAGGGGAAGGAGCTATGGCTACACCTTC.

The chain has TRBV28 and TRBJ1-2; D gene ambiguous. Between the trimmed V and J ends, which lost 2 bases and 4 bases, there was a span of 5 bases. CDR1 is MDHEN, CDR2 SYDVKM, per germline. This CDR3 is 12 amino acids long. The CDR3 DNA reads TGTGCCAGCAGTTTAACTTTCTATGGCTACACCTTC. It translates to CASSLTFYGYTF.

This chain connects TRBV27 to TRBJ2-7; TRBD2 agrees at 16 bases. Germline trimming cut 6 bases from V and 2 bases from J; bases unmatched to any gene: 1. Germline loops: CDR1 MNHEY, CDR2 SMNVEV (reference sequence). CDR3 length equals 15 residues. CDR3 in DNA: TGTGCCAGCAGGGGACTAGCGGGGGGGGCCTACGAGCAGTACTTC. Encoded protein: CASRGLAGGAYEQYF.

The chain joins TRBV11-3 to TRBJ1-6; D unclear. This CDR3 contains 15 residues. Germline CDR1 reads SGHNT; CDR2 reads YENEEA. Between the trimmed V and J ends, which lost 0 bases and 7 bases, there was a span of 10 bases. The CDR3 DNA reads as TGTGCCAGCAGCTTAGATGGCCAGGCCAATTCACCCCTCCACTTT. This codes for CASSLDGQANSPLHF.

The chain recombines TRBV19 with TRBJ1-1, with D tentatively TRBD1 (6 bases). V was clipped by 3 bases and J by 1 base, with 12 bases between them. This CDR3 contains 15 residues. CDR1 is LNHDA, CDR2 SQIVND, per germline (reference sequence). CDR3 region: CASSIRGAWNTEAFF. CDR3 nucleotides: TGTGCCAGTAGTATTCGGGGGGCATGGAACACTGAAGCTTTCTTT.

Worth noting for this clone: Other DNA sequences in the same sample also yield this CDR3. The gene calls are TRBV9 and TRBJ2-3; 7 nucleotides align to TRBD1. This CDR3 contains 17 residues. J lost 0 bases, V lost 4 bases, and 11 bases had no gene match. Germline values: CDR1 SGDLS, CDR2 YYNGEE. The CDR3 DNA is TGTGCCAGCAGCCCGATAGGGGGCGCAGAGAGCACAGATACGCAGTATTTT. It is translated as CASSPIGGAESTDTQYF.

This chain uses TRBV11-3 with TRBJ2-3; the match to TRBD2 covers 9 bases. J was trimmed by 0 bases and V by 5 bases; bases with no gene match: 6. Germline V gives CDR1 SGHNT, CDR2 YENEEA. The CDR3 extends over 16 amino acids. The CDR3 spells CASSAIAGASTDTQYF. CDR3 coding DNA: TGTGCCAGCAGCGCCATAGCGGGGGCCAGCACAGATACGCAGTATTTT.

The chain links TRBV27 to TRBJ2-3, with 7 bases fitting TRBD1. Germline V lookup: CDR1 MNHEY, CDR2 SMNVEV (reference sequence). The CDR3 covers 16 residues. Trimming at V came to 6 bases and at J to 9 bases, leaving 18 bases not matched to a gene. The CDR3 region has the DNA TGTGCCAGCAGACCAATCCAACCCACAGGGGTTGGAACGCAGTATTTT. This codes for CASRPIQPTGVGTQYF.

Points on this clone: The conserved final phenylalanine or tryptophan is absent from the CDR3, which likely points to a read error. The J gene is TRBJ1-1, the V gene TRBV11-2; D possibly corresponds to TRBD1 (5 bases). In germline, CDR1 is SGHAT, CDR2 FQNNGV. This CDR3 contains 13 residues. The V end was cut by 3 bases, the J end by 1 base, with 6 bases between. In nucleotides, the CDR3 is TGTGCCAGCAGCTTCGACAGGAACACTGAAGCTTTCCTT. Translated: CASSFDRNTEAFL.

J is TRBJ1-4 and V is TRBV6-6; 7 positions match TRBD1. The CDR3 contains 14 residues. J lost 8 bases, V lost 3 bases, and 6 bases had no gene match. Germline V gene data show CDR1 as MNHNY and CDR2 as SVGAGI (reference sequence). This CDR3 is CASSYFRQGEKLFF. CDR3 bases: TGTGCCAGCAGTTATTTCCGACAGGGAGAAAAACTGTTTTTT.

V is TRBV28 and J is TRBJ2-1; D gene unclear. Germline values: CDR1 MDHEN, CDR2 SYDVKM. V dropped 3 bases and J dropped 10 bases, with 10 bases sitting between them. CDR3 length equals 12 residues. The CDR3 bases are TGTGCCAGCAGTTTTGTATTGGCCGAGCAGTTCTTC. Translating it yields CASSFVLAEQFF. The full variable domain, with the rest looked up from reference TRBV28 and TRBJ2-1, is DVKVTQSSRYLVKRTGEKVFLECVQDMDHENMFWYRQDPGLGLRLIYFSYDVKMKEKGDIPEGYSVSREKKERFSLILESASTNQTSMYLCASSFVLAEQFFGPGTRLTVL.

This chain connects TRBV27 to TRBJ2-5; D ambiguous. Trimming cost V 6 bases and J 2 bases, with 13 bases left between them. CDR3 length equals 14 residues. Germline CDR1 MNHEY, CDR2 SMNVEV (reference sequence). The CDR3 DNA reads TGTGCCAGCAGCTGGGCCTATGGACAAGAGACCCAGTACTTC. Translation gives CASSWAYGQETQYF.

The V gene is TRBV11-3, the J gene TRBJ2-2; no clear D gene. Looked up from germline, CDR1 is SGHNT and CDR2 is YENEEA. The CDR3 has 12 amino acids. V lost 5 bases, J lost 3 bases, and 4 bases lay in between. The CDR3 bases are TGTGCCAGCAGCCCGTACACCGGGGAGCTGTTTTTT. This gives the protein CASSPYTGELFF.

V usage is TRBV4-1 and J usage is TRBJ1-1; 10 bases agree with TRBD1. Germline assignment: CDR1 MGHRA and CDR2 YSYEKL. The CDR3 consists of 15 residues. With V trimmed by 1 base and J by 4 bases, 3 bases remained unmatched. The CDR3 region has the DNA TGCGCCAGCAGCCAAGGACAGGGGGCGTCCACTGAAGCTTTCTTT. Encoded protein: CASSQGQGASTEAFF.